This T cell receptor beta chain was obtained from a study of cytomegalovirus exposure and HLA in healthy donors. Study-wide findings and caveats: Most TCR sequences were seen very rarely across donors, but some public TCRs occurred in many. Some TCR beta chains (roughly 150 of them) were listed as cytomegalovirus-associated.

V shed 10 bases, J shed 5 bases, and the junction held 5 bases outside the gene matches. This CDR3 region has 14 residues. CDR1 is SNHLY and CDR2 is FYNNEI in the germline V gene. This PCR relied on a set of 60 Vbeta primers and 13 Jbeta primers. Libraries were prepared by immunoSEQ multiplex PCR; TCRdb keeps only in-frame clonotypes and omits some of them. The sample holds approximately 150,000 clones, 60% to 80% seen once. As to this clone: The antigen remains unidentified.

The gene calls are TRBV2 and TRBJ2-5; 15 bases align to TRBD2. The receptor was isolated from a man aged 55 to 70 in good health and CMV-seronegative. Sequenced: PBMCs. CDR3 sequence: CATTGLAGGETQYF. The CDR3 nucleotides read TGTGCCACTACGGGACTAGCGGGGGGTGAGACCCAGTACTTC.